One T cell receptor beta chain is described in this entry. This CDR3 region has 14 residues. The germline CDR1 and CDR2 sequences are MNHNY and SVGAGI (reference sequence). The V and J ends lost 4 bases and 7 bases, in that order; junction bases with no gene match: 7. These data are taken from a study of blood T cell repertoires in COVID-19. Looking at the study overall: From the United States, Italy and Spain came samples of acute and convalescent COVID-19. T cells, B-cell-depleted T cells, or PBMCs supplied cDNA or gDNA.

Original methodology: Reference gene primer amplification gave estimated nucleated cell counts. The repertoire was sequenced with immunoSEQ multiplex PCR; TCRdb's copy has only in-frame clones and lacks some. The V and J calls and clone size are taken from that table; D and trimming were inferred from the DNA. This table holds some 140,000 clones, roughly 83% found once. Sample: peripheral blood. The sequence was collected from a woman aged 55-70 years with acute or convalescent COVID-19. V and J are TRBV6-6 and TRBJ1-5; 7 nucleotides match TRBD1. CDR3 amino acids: CASSSGQAGQPQHF. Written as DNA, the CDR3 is TGTGCCAGCAGTTCTGGACAGGCGGGGCAGCCCCAGCATTTT.